This T cell receptor beta chain comes out of a study of cytomegalovirus exposure and HLA in healthy donors. At the level of the study: Earlier, almost 120 million unique TCR beta sequences were recovered from about 179 million T cells by an analysis.

The length of the CDR3 is 13 residues. Germline V lookup: CDR1 SEHNR, CDR2 FQNEAQ (reference sequence). The PCR made use of 60 Vbeta and 13 Jbeta primers. The table came from immunoSEQ multiplex PCR; TCRdb's copy has only in-frame clones and leaves some out. The data hold 90,000 to 120,000 clones, with roughly 85% observed a single time. General study findings and limits: Previously analyzed data showed that most TCR beta V segments were productive at a frequency of about 87% or about 30%.

Comment on this clone: No antigen is known for it. The junction does not match germline at one end; this may be a read error.

The sequence came from a man in his fifties or sixties in good health and CMV-seropositive. J is TRBJ1-5 and V is TRBV7-9; 8 bases map to TRBD1. Sequencing was done on a sample of PBMCs. Here the CDR3 DNA reads TGTTCCAGCAGTCCACAGGGGGATCAGCCCCAGCATTTT. It is translated as CSSSPQGDQPQHF.